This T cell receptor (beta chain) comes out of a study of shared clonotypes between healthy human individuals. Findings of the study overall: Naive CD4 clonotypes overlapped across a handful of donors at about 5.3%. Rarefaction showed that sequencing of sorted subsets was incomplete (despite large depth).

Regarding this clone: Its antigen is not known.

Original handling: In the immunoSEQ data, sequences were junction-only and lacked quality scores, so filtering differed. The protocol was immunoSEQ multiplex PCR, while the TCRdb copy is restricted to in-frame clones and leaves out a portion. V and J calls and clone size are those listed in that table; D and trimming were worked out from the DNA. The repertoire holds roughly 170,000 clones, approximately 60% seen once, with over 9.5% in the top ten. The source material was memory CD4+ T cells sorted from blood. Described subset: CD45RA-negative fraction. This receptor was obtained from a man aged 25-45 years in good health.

CDR3 in DNA: TGTGCCAGCACCCCTGGGACAGCTTCCTACGAGCAGTACTTC. It is translated as CASTPGTASYEQYF. V usage is TRBV7-8 and J usage is TRBJ2-7, with 7 positions matching TRBD1. Germline lookup yields CDR1 SGHVS and CDR2 FQNEAQ. The ends lost 7 bases at V and 1 base at J; junction bases unmatched: 7. CDR3 length: 14 residues.